This TCR beta chain was recovered during a study of T cells in Graves' hyperthyroidism and ophthalmopathy. Study-wide points: Classification by a 13 V-J model distinguished ophthalmopathy from stable hyperthyroidism.

Amplified TCR beta CDR3 regions came from RNA transcripts. During a first-round RT-PCR of the TCR CDR3, the HTBI primer set was used. TCRdb analysed the multiplex PCR reads with MiXCR anew, one entry per CDR3 protein. The data contain approximately 620,000 distinct CDR3 sequences, roughly a sixth of them seen just once; the ten biggest clones take up about 3.5%. About this clonotype itself: What it binds is not known.

Disease lasting under 3 months, a NOSPECS grade of at least 4, and a Clinical Activity Score of at least 3 were features of the ophthalmopathy patients. Pregnant or lactating patients were excluded, as were those with uncontrolled infection or other autoimmune disease. 10 ml fresh peripheral blood yielded the PBMCs. The CDR3 spans 13 residues. V shed 0 bases and J shed 2 bases, with 6 bases lying between them. CDR1 DFQATT and CDR2 SNEGSKA come from the germline V gene (reference sequence). The material sequenced was blood. The chain combines TRBV20-1 with TRBJ2-3; D gene ambiguous. This TCR derives from a woman in her thirties or forties with Graves' ophthalmopathy. In DNA, the CDR3 is TGCAGTGCTAGAGATCCCCCCACAGATACGCAGTATTTT. It codes for CSARDPPTDTQYF.